This TCR beta chain was recovered during a study of T-cell reconstitution after alpha-beta-depleted transplantation in children. General study results and limits: At day 60, the high TCRbeta diversity found in some patients originated from recipient T cells and thymic progenitors that had survived. Reportedly, roughly two months post-transplant, alpha-beta T cells arose from several hundred expanded graft clones. Diversity and T-cell counts at one year after transplant derived mostly from new T cells.

The ends were cut back, 5 bases at V and 0 bases at J, with 11 bases in the middle. The CDR3 is 15 amino acids. Germline CDR1 and CDR2: LNHNV and YYDKDF (reference sequence). As regards this clonotype: Its specificity is unknown.

Unique molecular identifiers featured in how the TCRbeta library was prepared. Via MiXCR, TCRdb re-called the PCR reads, giving one row per CDR3 protein. The profile covers about 200,000 distinct CDR3 sequences, with approximately 8.4% appearing a single time and 35% taken by the ten largest. The sequencing here drew on PBMCs, mostly from graft donor cells, taken 360 days after TCRalphabeta/CD19-depleted stem cell transplant. This sequence originates from a male patient aged 2 to 10 who had a stem cell transplant for acute myeloid leukemia, so the T cells may come from the graft donor. V is TRBV15 and J is TRBJ2-1, with D unresolved. In DNA, the CDR3 is TGTGCCACCAGCCGCGGCGGAAGCTCCTACAATGAGCAGTTCTTC. The encoded protein is CATSRGGSSYNEQFF.